This T cell receptor (beta chain) is drawn from a study of blood T cells in healthy people across ages. General study results and limits: It was the long-lived donors that had more naive CD4+ cells and higher diversity than aged donors.

This clonotype turned up a few times. As yet, its antigen is unknown. A second PCR, run for about 6 to 11 cycles, used a sample-barcoded 5' primer plus a J-beta primer mix. TCRdb fed the 5' RACE reads into MiXCR, producing one record per CDR3 protein. The table includes about 1 million distinct CDR3 sequences, 45% detected once. This sequence originates from a woman aged 55-70 years in good health. The material sequenced was blood.

CDR3 sequence reads: CSAPGRGEQYF. DNA of the CDR3: TGCAGTGCCCCCGGTCGGGGCGAGCAGTACTTC. This sequence joins TRBV20-1 and TRBJ2-7, with D possibly matching TRBD2 (5 bases). In germline, CDR1 is DFQATT, CDR2 SNEGSKA (reference sequence). The CDR3 is 11 amino acids. V was clipped by 6 bases and J by 6 bases, with 12 bases between them.